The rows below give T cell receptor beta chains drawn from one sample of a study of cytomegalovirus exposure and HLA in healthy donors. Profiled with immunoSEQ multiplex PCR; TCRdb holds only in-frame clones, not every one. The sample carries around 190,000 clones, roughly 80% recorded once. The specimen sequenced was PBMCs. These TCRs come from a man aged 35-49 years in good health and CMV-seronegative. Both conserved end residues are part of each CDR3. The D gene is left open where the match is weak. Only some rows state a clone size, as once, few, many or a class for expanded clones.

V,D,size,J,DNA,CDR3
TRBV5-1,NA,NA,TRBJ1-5,TGCGCCAGCAGCTTGGACGTGGCGGGCAATCAGCCCCAGCATTTT,CASSLDVAGNQPQHF
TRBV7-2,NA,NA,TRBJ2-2,TGTGCCAGCAGCTTAATTCGTCAGGATGGCGGGGAGCTGTTTTTT,CASSLIRQDGGELFF
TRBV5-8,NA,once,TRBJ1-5,TGTGCCAGCAGCTTGGGGGCCAATCAGCCCCAGCATTTT,CASSLGANQPQHF
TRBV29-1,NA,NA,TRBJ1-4,TGCAGCGTTGAAGACAGTATTGCAACTAATGAAAAACTGTTTTTT,CSVEDSIATNEKLFF
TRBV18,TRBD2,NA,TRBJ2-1,TGTGCCAGCTCACCACCTGCGGGAGAAGGTGAGCAGTTCTTC,CASSPPAGEGEQFF
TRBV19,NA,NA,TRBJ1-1,TGTGCCAGTAGTCGCTCTATTTTCGTTTCATGGAACACTGAAGCTTTCTTT,CASSRSIFVSWNTEAFF
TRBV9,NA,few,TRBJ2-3,TGTGCCAGCAGCGTAGTAGGGGCCACAGATACGCAGTATTTT,CASSVVGATDTQYF
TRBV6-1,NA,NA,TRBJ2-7,TGTGCCAGCAGCACGCTGGCGGGGAAGCAGTACTTC,CASSTLAGKQYF
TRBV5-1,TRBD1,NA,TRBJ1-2,TGCGCCAGCAGCGGGACAGGGGGACATGGCTACACCTTC,CASSGTGGHGYTF
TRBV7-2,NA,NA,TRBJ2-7,TGTGCCAGCAGCCTCCCACGGGGGTCCTCCTACGAGCAGTACTTC,CASSLPRGSSYEQYF